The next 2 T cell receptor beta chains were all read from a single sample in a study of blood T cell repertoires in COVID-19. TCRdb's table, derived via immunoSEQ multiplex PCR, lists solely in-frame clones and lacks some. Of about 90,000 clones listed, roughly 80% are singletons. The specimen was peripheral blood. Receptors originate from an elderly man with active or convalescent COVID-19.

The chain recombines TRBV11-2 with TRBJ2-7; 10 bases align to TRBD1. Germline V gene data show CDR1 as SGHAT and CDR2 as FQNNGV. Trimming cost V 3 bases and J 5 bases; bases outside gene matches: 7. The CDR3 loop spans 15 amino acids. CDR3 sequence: CASSLDRGKRDEQYF. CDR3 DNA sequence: TGTGCCAGCAGCTTGGACAGGGGGAAACGGGACGAGCAGTACTTC.

The CDR3 here is CAISDIAGVRQETQYF. In DNA, the CDR3 is TGTGCCATCAGTGATATTGCGGGGGTGCGCCAAGAGACCCAGTACTTC. V gene TRBV10-3 combines with J gene TRBJ2-5; TRBD2 matches at 7 bases. Germline V lookup: CDR1 ENHRY, CDR2 SYGVKD. This CDR3 is 16 amino acids long. V shed 3 bases and J 1 base; nucleotides not matched to a gene: 8.